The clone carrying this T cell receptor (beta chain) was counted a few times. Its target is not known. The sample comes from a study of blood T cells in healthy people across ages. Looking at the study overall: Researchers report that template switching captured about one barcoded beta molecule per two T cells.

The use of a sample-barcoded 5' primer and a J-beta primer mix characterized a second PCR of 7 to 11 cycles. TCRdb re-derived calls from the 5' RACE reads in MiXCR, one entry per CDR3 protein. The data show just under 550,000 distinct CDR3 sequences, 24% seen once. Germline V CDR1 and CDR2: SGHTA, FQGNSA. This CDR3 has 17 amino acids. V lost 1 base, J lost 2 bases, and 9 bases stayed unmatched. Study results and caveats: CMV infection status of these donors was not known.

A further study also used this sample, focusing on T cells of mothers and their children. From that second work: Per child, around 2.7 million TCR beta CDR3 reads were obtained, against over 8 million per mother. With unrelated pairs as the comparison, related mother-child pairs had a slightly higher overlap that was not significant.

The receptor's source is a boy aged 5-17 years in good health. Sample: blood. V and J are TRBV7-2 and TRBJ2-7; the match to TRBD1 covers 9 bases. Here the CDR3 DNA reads TGTGCCAGCAGCTTAGACACCGGGACAGGGTTCACCTACGAGCAGTACTTC. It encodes CASSLDTGTGFTYEQYF.